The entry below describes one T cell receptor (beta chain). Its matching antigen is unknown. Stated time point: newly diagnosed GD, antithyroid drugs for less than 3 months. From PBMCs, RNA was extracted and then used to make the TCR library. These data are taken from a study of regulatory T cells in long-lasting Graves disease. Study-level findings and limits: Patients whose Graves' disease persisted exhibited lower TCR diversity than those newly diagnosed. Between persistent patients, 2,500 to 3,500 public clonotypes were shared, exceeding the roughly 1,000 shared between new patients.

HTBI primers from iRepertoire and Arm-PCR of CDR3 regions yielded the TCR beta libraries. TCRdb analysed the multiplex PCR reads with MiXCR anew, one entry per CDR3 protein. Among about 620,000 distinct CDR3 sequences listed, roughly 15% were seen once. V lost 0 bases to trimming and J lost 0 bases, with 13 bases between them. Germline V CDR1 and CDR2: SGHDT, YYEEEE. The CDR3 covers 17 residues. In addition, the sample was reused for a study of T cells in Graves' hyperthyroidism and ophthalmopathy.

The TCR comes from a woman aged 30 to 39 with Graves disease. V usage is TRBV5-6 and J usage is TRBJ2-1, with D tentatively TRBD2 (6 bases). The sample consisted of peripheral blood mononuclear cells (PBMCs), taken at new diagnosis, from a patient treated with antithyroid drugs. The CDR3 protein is CASSLAGDSSSYNEQFF. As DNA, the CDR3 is TGTGCCAGCAGCTTGGCGGGGGACTCCAGCTCCTACAATGAGCAGTTCTTC.